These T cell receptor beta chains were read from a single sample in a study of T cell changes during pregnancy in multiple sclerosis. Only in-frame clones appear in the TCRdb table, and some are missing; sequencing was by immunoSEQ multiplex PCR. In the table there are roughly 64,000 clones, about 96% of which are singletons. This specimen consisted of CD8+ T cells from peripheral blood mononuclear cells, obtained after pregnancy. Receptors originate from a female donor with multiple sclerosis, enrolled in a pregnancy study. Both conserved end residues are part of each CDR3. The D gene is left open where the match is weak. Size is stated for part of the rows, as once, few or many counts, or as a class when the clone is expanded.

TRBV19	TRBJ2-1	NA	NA	TGTGCCAGTACCAGTTCCTACAATGAGCAGTTCTTC	CASTSSYNEQFF
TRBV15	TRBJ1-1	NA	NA	TGTGCCACCAGCTTCGGAGGGTCTACTGAAGCTTTCTTT	CATSFGGSTEAFF
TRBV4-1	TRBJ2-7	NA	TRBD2	TGCGCCAGCAGCACTAGCGGAGATTACGAGCAGTACTTC	CASSTSGDYEQYF
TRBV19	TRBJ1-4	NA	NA	TGTGCCAGTAGTCCGCCTTACGGGGAGGGCATTGAAAAACTGTTTTTT	CASSPPYGEGIEKLFF
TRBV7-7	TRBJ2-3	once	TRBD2	TGTGCTAGCAGCCAAGGGACTAGCGGGAGTGCAGATACGCAGTATTTT	CASSQGTSGSADTQYF
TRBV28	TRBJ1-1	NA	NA	TGTGCCAGCAGCCCCAGGTCCGGTGAAGCTTTCTTT	CASSPRSGEAFF
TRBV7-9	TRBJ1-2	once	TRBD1	TGTGCCAGCAGCTTGGGACAGATGTATGGCTACACCTTC	CASSLGQMYGYTF
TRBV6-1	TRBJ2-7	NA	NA	TGTGCCAGCAAGCGAGAGGCCAACTACGAGCAGTACTTC	CASKREANYEQYF
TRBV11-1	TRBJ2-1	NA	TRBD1	TGTGCCAGCAGCTCGGGACAGGGCAATGAGCAGTTCTTC	CASSSGQGNEQFF
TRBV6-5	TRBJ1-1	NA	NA	TGTGCCAGCAGTTACAAGATGACAGACCCGAGAACAGAAGCTTTCTTT	CASSYKMTDPRTEAFF
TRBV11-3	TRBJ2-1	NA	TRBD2	TGTGCCAGCAGCGGGACTAGCGGGAGGGCATACAATGAGCAGTTCTTC	CASSGTSGRAYNEQFF
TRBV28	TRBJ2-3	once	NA	TGTGCCAGCAGATTTGAGGAGGCGGGAACCCCAGATACGCAGTATTTT	CASRFEEAGTPDTQYF
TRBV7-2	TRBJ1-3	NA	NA	TGTGCCAGCAGCTTAGAACAGCCCTTAATCTCTGGAAACACCATATATTTT	CASSLEQPLISGNTIYF
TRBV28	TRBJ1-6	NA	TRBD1	TGTGCCACGGGACAGGGCCCCCGGGGGAGTTATTCACCCCTCCACTTT	CATGQGPRGSYSPLHF
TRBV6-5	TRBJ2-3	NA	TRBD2	TGTGCCAGCAGCCAGCGGGAGGACACAGATACGCAGTATTTT	CASSQREDTDTQYF
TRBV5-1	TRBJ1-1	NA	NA	TGCGCCAGCAGCTGGAAGGGGTTCGACACTGAAGCTTTCTTT	CASSWKGFDTEAFF
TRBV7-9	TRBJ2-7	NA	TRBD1	TGTGCCAGCAGCGATGGACAGGGGGCGGTCTACGAGCAGTACTTC	CASSDGQGAVYEQYF
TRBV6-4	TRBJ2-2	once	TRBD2	TGTGCCAGCAGTCAACTAGCGGGAGAAGGCACCGGGGAGCTGTTTTTT	CASSQLAGEGTGELFF
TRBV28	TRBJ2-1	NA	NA	TGTGCCAGTCGCGACGGACAAGAGCAGTTCTTC	CASRDGQEQFF
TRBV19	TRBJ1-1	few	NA	TGTGCCAGTACCTCTCCGTGGAACACTGAAGCTTTCTTT	CASTSPWNTEAFF
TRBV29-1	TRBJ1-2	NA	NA	TGCAGCGTTGAAGATCGGCGCCACGGGAGTATGCTTAACTATGGCTACACCTTC	CSVEDRRHGSMLNYGYTF
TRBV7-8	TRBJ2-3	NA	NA	TGTGCCAGCAGCTTAGGCGGGCAGGATACCACAGATACGCAGTATTTT	CASSLGGQDTTDTQYF
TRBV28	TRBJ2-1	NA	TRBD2	TGTGCCAGCACGGCTCCCGGGAGGGACAATGAGCAGTTCTTC	CASTAPGRDNEQFF
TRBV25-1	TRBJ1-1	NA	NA	TGTGCCAGCAGTAGATCAGGAACGAACACTGAAGCTTTCTTT	CASSRSGTNTEAFF
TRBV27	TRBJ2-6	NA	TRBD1	TGTGCCAGCAGTTTTGGGACAGGGCTCTCTGGGGCCAACGTCCTGACTTTC	CASSFGTGLSGANVLTF